The 6 T cell receptor beta chains presented below share a single source sample, sequenced in a study of monozygotic twins with inflammatory bowel disease. TCRdb reprocessed the 5' RACE reads, keeping one entry per CDR3 protein, no DNA. Found here are some 160,000 distinct CDR3 sequences; the top ten clones hold around 6.8%. Sequences were obtained from blood. Receptor source: a human donor with ulcerative colitis or Crohn's disease, or a healthy co-twin of an affected twin (not recorded which).

The rearrangement joins TRBV18 to TRBJ2-3; TCRdb gives TRBD2 as the D gene, but with no DNA this cannot be confirmed. Germline V lookup: CDR1 KGHSH, CDR2 LQKENI. CDR3 length equals 16 residues. CDR3 residues: CASSPSGTPRTDTQYF.

The V call is TRBV5-4, the J call TRBJ2-7; the D call of TRBD2 rests on TCRdb alone, since no DNA is present to check it. CDR3 length equals 15 residues. Germline V gene lookup returns CDR1 SGHNT and CDR2 YYREEE (reference sequence). CDR3 amino acids: CASSRRGTRYYEQYF.

The chain is built from TRBV10-2 and TRBJ2-1. Germline loops: CDR1 WSHSY, CDR2 SAAADI. The length of the CDR3 is 13 residues. CDR3 residues: CARRIDDFNEQFF.

J is TRBJ2-3 and V is TRBV6-1; the TRBD2 assignment by TCRdb is unverifiable without DNA. Germline V gene sequence: CDR1 MNHNS, CDR2 SASEGT. This CDR3 has 12 residues. CDR3 residues: CATGQKKGTQYF.

The gene calls are TRBV29-1 and TRBJ2-7; the TCRdb D gene call, TRBD1, has no DNA to confirm it. This CDR3 comprises 16 residues. Looked up from germline, CDR1 is SQVTM and CDR2 is ANQGSEA. The CDR3 sequence: CSVDKGAGTGFHEQYF.

The chain couples TRBV20-1 to TRBJ2-2; without DNA, the TCRdb call of TRBD2 cannot be checked. CDR1 is DFQATT, CDR2 SNEGSKA, per germline (reference sequence). There are 17 residues in the CDR3. The CDR3 is CSARHSSGRAYTGELFF.